This T cell receptor (beta chain) was identified during a study of shared clonotypes between healthy human individuals. Measured with immunoSEQ multiplex PCR; TCRdb has only the in-frame clones, and not every one. Altogether 2 million to 2.5 million clones are present, 85% to 95% being singletons, with the ten largest covering about 0.39%. In the case of this clone: Other DNA sequences in this sample translate to the same CDR3.

A CD45RA+ naive subset and a CD45RA-negative memory subset were split from CD4+ cells. The CDR3 spans 15 residues. CDR1 SGDLS and CDR2 YYNGEE come from the germline V gene. V lost 4 bases to trimming and J lost 5 bases; unmatched junction nucleotides: 5. The V call is TRBV9, the J call TRBJ2-1, with 11 bases aligning to TRBD2. The source of this sequence is a young man in good health. Some clones in this sample may be carry-over from other donors' samples. Source material: naive CD4+ T cells from PBMCs. Subset noted: CD45RA+ positively selected. In nucleotides, the CDR3 is TGTGCCAGCAGCCCCCGACTAGCGGGAAACAATGAGCAGTTCTTC. Amino acids: CASSPRLAGNNEQFF.